The 26 T cell receptor beta chains reported below all come from one sample, sequenced in a study of PD-1 blockade in classical Hodgkin lymphoma. The assay was immunoSEQ multiplex PCR, and TCRdb's table has in-frame clones only and misses some. The profile shows 25,000 to 30,000 clones, more than 60% of them singletons. With no exception, relapse followed autologous stem cell transplantation in all patients, and brentuximab vedotin exposure varied. The sequencing used peripheral blood mononuclear cells (PBMCs), collected before the second cycle of nivolumab. These receptors originate from a human donor with classical Hodgkin lymphoma.

V is TRBV18 and J is TRBJ1-1; D gene ambiguous. The germline V gene has CDR1 KGHSH and CDR2 LQKENI. The CDR3 consists of 17 residues. With 6 bases removed from V and 1 base from J, the gap between germline ends came to 21 bases. Here the CDR3 reads CASSYKGRGSRNTEAFF. The CDR3 bases are TGTGCCAGCTCGTATAAAGGGCGAGGGTCCCGGAACACTGAAGCTTTCTTT.

In DNA, the CDR3 is TGCGCCAGCAGCTTGGGGACTCTCCAAGAGACCCAGTACTTC. This translates into CASSLGTLQETQYF. V gene TRBV5-1 combines with J gene TRBJ2-5; D perhaps matches TRBD2 (5 bases). Germline CDR1 and CDR2: SGHRS and YFSETQ. V lost 0 bases to trimming and J lost 1 base, with 7 bases between them. The CDR3 contains 14 residues.

The sample holds one count of this clone. The same CDR3 is also encoded by other DNA sequences in this sample. The V call is TRBV19, the J call TRBJ2-3, with D possibly being TRBD2 (6 bases). Per germline, CDR1 LNHDA and CDR2 SQIVND (reference sequence). Trimming cost V 4 bases and J 4 bases, with 9 bases left between them. This CDR3 comprises 13 residues. The CDR3 here is CASSTPGADTQYF. The CDR3 nucleotides are TGTGCCAGTAGTACCCCGGGGGCAGATACGCAGTATTTT.

The CDR3 DNA reads TGTGCCAGCAGCTTCGGGACAGCTAGCACAGATACGCAGTATTTT. Residues: CASSFGTASTDTQYF. The chain employs TRBV7-7 and TRBJ2-3; 7 bases are a match to TRBD1. Germline-derived CDR1 and CDR2 are SSHAT and FNYEAQ (reference sequence). The CDR3 consists of 15 residues. J lost 0 bases, V lost 3 bases, and 3 bases had no gene match.

This clone was detected a few times. The chain has TRBV2 and TRBJ1-1; TRBD1 agrees at 8 bases. Trimming cost V 6 bases and J 10 bases; bases outside gene matches: 10. Germline V CDR1 and CDR2: SNHLY, FYNNEI. CDR3 length: 13 amino acids. CDR3 loop: CASSFDRGDGAFF. CDR3 bases: TGTGCCAGCAGCTTCGACAGGGGAGACGGAGCTTTCTTT.

The CDR3 sequence: CASSEQSGGGGSYEQYF. The CDR3 region has the DNA TGTGCCAGCAGTGAACAGAGTGGCGGCGGAGGCTCCTACGAGCAGTACTTC. The chain uses TRBV6-1 and TRBJ2-7, with D possibly TRBD2 on 5 matching bases. CDR3 length equals 17 residues. V dropped 2 bases and J dropped 0 bases, with 17 bases sitting between them. CDR1 MNHNS and CDR2 SASEGT come from the germline V gene.

The chain employs TRBV11-2 and TRBJ1-6, with 10 bases that match TRBD1. The CDR3 spans 16 residues. The V and J ends lost 1 base and 6 bases, in that order; junction bases with no gene match: 3. Germline V gene data show CDR1 as SGHAT and CDR2 as FQNNGV. Here the CDR3 DNA reads TGTGCCAGCAGCTTAGGAGACAGGGGGCTTAATTCACCCCTCCACTTT. This encodes CASSLGDRGLNSPLHF.

This clone was observed once. J is TRBJ2-1 and V is TRBV11-2, with 7 bases identical to TRBD2. The CDR3 length is 17 residues. Germline loops: CDR1 SGHAT, CDR2 FQNNGV. V shed 4 bases and J 3 bases; nucleotides not matched to a gene: 12. CDR3 sequence: CASSSPRGSGFYNEQFF. CDR3 in DNA: TGTGCCAGCAGCTCCCCGCGGGGTAGCGGGTTCTACAATGAGCAGTTCTTC.

A note on this clone: The junction departs from germline at one end; a sequencing error may be responsible. This chain links TRBV7-2 with TRBJ2-5, with D possibly being TRBD1 or TRBD2 (6 bases each). This CDR3 has 16 residues. Looked up from germline, CDR1 is SGHTA and CDR2 is FQGNSA. CDR3 nucleotides: TGTGCCAGCAGCCTAGCTCTCCGGGGGACACAAGAGACCCAGTACTTC. This gives the protein CASSLALRGTQETQYF.

The chain has TRBV5-4 and TRBJ1-6; unclear D gene. The length of the CDR3 is 15 residues. Germline V gene sequence: CDR1 SGHNT, CDR2 YYREEE (reference sequence). Trimming removed 4 bases at V and 5 bases at J, with 13 bases between. The CDR3 is CASSVSGGNNSPLHF. The DNA of the CDR3 is TGTGCCAGCAGCGTCTCCGGAGGGAATAATTCACCCCTCCACTTT.

The V call is TRBV7-2, the J call TRBJ2-4, with D tentatively TRBD1 (5 bases). Trimming removed 0 bases from V and 9 bases from J, with 12 bases in between. The CDR3 is 14 residues long. The V gene's germline CDR1 is SGHTA and CDR2 FQGNSA. CDR3 coding DNA: TGTGCCAGCAGCTTAGCGCGAGCCCAGGGCATTCAGTACTTC. Amino acid sequence: CASSLARAQGIQYF.

This chain joins TRBV28 and TRBJ1-4; D unclear. The length of the CDR3 is 15 residues. V was shortened by 7 bases and J by 7 bases, with 19 bases between the two germline ends. Germline-derived CDR1 and CDR2 are MDHEN and SYDVKM. The CDR3 loop reads CASKTDGTRGEKLFF. CDR3 coding DNA: TGTGCCAGCAAGACCGACGGAACCCGTGGTGAAAAACTGTTTTTT.

This chain links TRBV6-5 with TRBJ1-2; D is undetermined. The CDR3 totals 13 residues. The V gene lost 6 bases and the J gene lost 0 bases, with 8 bases spanning the gap. CDR1 is MNHEY, CDR2 SVGAGI, per germline. The CDR3 here is CASRAGSNYGYTF. The DNA for the CDR3 is TGTGCCAGCAGGGCCGGGTCTAACTATGGCTACACCTTC.

This clone was picked up one time. The CDR3 region is CASSKDSYEQYV. The CDR3 DNA reads TGTGCCAGCAGTAAGGACAGCTACGAGCAGTACGTC. The chain couples TRBV2 to TRBJ2-7; D might be TRBD1 (6 bases). This CDR3 has 12 amino acids. Germline V gives CDR1 SNHLY, CDR2 FYNNEI. V was shortened by 5 bases and J by 3 bases, with 8 bases between the two germline ends.

The V and J genes are TRBV7-3 and TRBJ2-7, with unresolved D. Trimming took 3 bases from V and 4 from J, leaving 7 bases between them. Germline loops: CDR1 SGHTA, CDR2 FQGTGA. CDR3 length equals 12 residues. This chain's CDR3 is CASSFSDYEQYF. The CDR3 nucleotides are TGTGCCAGCAGCTTTTCGGATTACGAGCAGTACTTC.

The V call is TRBV6-5, the J call TRBJ1-5; 7 positions agree with TRBD1. V gave up 2 bases and J gave up 2 bases; unmatched junction bases: 0. Germline V lookup: CDR1 MNHEY, CDR2 SVGAGI. The CDR3 loop spans 14 amino acids. The CDR3 region is CASSYDRGNQPQHF. The CDR3 DNA reads TGTGCCAGCAGTTACGACAGGGGCAATCAGCCCCAGCATTTT.

This sequence joins TRBV5-8 and TRBJ2-4, with 13 bases fitting TRBD2. Germline V lookup: CDR1 SGHTS, CDR2 YDEGEE. This CDR3 is built from 15 residues. Trimming cost V 3 bases and J 9 bases; bases outside gene matches: 6. The CDR3 DNA follows: TGTGCCAGCAGCTCGGGACTAGCGGGGCGAGGCATTCAGTACTTC. Translation: CASSSGLAGRGIQYF.

This clone was recorded a few times. The chain employs TRBV5-4 and TRBJ2-4; D is ambiguous. The germline V and J ends were trimmed by 3 bases and 0 bases, with 10 bases remaining between them. The germline CDR1 and CDR2 sequences are SGHNT and YYREEE (reference sequence). The CDR3 is 15 residues long. The CDR3 spells CASSSSLLAKNIQYF. CDR3 nucleotide sequence: TGTGCCAGCAGCTCCTCGCTTCTAGCCAAAAACATTCAGTACTTC.

This chain links TRBV4-3 with TRBJ1-4; no clear D. Germline assignment: CDR1 LGHNA and CDR2 YSLEER. This CDR3 region has 13 residues. The V and J ends lost 0 bases and 16 bases respectively, with 15 bases between them. The CDR3 nucleotides are TGCGCCAGCAGCCAAGATCGCACGACCCCCGGGTTTTTT. This translates into CASSQDRTTPGFF.

This clone was detected ten times or more. The chain couples TRBV10-3 to TRBJ2-3, with D hard to call. Trimming removed 6 bases from V and 5 bases from J, with 9 bases in between. Germline loops: CDR1 ENHRY, CDR2 SYGVKD. The CDR3 loop spans 12 amino acids. CDR3 DNA: TGTGCCATCAGCGTCGACGGAGATACGCAGTATTTT. This gives the protein CAISVDGDTQYF.

The chain is built from TRBV6-5 and TRBJ1-6; D unresolved. The CDR3 has 15 amino acids. Deletions cut 2 bases from V and 9 bases from J, with 14 bases between. The germline V gene has CDR1 MNHEY and CDR2 SVGAGI. Here the CDR3 reads CASSYEAGTGSPLHF. The CDR3 bases are TGTGCCAGCAGTTACGAGGCGGGTACGGGTTCACCCCTCCACTTT.

As DNA, the CDR3 is TGTGCCAGCTCTACTCCAGGGGGGAATCAGCCCCAGCATTTT. Protein: CASSTPGGNQPQHF. This chain links TRBV28 with TRBJ1-5; 7 nucleotides align to TRBD1. This CDR3 region has 14 residues. Germline V gene sequence: CDR1 MDHEN, CDR2 SYDVKM. V lost 8 bases, J lost 4 bases, and 8 bases stayed unmatched.

The chain has TRBV28 and TRBJ1-2; TRBD1 matches 7 bases. With V trimmed by 3 bases and J by 5 bases, 3 bases remained unmatched. Germline CDR1 MDHEN, CDR2 SYDVKM. This CDR3 is built from 13 residues. CDR3 sequence: CASSFTGAYGYTF. The CDR3 DNA reads as TGTGCCAGCAGTTTTACAGGGGCATATGGCTACACCTTC.

There are a few counts of this clone. The gene calls are TRBV5-1 and TRBJ2-3; TRBD1 might be the D (5 bases). The germline CDR1 and CDR2 sequences are SGHRS and YFSETQ. V gave up 5 bases and J gave up 3 bases, with 13 bases separating them. This CDR3 has 14 residues. CDR3 region: CASRTEGRTDTQYF. The CDR3, as DNA: TGCGCCAGCAGGACAGAAGGTCGGACAGATACGCAGTATTTT.

The chain uses TRBV28 and TRBJ1-5; D is unclear. Germline-derived CDR1 and CDR2 are MDHEN and SYDVKM. V was pared by 8 bases and J by 7 bases, with 21 bases between. This CDR3 spans 15 amino acids. CDR3 amino acids: CASGKITAAGQPQHF. In nucleotides, the CDR3 is TGTGCCAGCGGAAAAATTACAGCGGCCGGACAGCCCCAGCATTTT.

This clone was found once. This chain joins TRBV10-3 and TRBJ2-7, with D possibly matching TRBD1 (6 bases). The CDR3 covers 12 residues. CDR1 ENHRY and CDR2 SYGVKD come from the germline V gene. Trimming took off 10 bases at V and 3 bases at J, with 13 bases between the two ends. In DNA, the CDR3 is TGTGCCACGTCGGACAGAGTCTACGAGCAGTACTTC. Encoded protein: CATSDRVYEQYF.